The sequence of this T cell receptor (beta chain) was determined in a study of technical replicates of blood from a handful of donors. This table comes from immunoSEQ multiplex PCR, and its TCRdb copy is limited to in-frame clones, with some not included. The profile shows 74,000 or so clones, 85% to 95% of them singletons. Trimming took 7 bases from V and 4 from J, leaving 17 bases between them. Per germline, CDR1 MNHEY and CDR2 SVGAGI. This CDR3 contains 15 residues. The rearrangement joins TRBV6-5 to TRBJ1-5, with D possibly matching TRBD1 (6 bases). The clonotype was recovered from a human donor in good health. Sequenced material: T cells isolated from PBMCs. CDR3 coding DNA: TGTGCCAGCAAAAAGGACAGACAATTGAATCAGCCCCAGCATTTT. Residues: CASKKDRQLNQPQHF.